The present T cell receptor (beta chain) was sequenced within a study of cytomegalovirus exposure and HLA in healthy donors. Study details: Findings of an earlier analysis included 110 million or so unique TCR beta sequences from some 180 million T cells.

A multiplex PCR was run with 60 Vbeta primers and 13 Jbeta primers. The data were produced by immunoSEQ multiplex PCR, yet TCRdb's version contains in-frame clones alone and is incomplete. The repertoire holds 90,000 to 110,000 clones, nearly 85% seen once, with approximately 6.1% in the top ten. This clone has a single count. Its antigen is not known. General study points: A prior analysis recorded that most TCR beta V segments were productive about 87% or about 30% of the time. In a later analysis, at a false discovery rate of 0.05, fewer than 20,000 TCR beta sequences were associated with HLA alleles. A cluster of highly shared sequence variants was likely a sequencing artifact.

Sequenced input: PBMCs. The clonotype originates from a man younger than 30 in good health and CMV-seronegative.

CDR3: CASSLKREGSYEQYF. As DNA, the CDR3 is TGTGCCAGCAGCTTGAAGCGGGAGGGCTCCTACGAGCAGTACTTC. This rearrangement joins TRBV7-8 to TRBJ2-7, with TRBD2 matching 10 bases. Germline CDR1 SGHVS, CDR2 FQNEAQ. The CDR3 totals 15 residues. Trimming cost V 3 bases and J 0 bases; bases outside gene matches: 2.